The clone carrying this T cell receptor (beta chain) was counted a few times. This entry comes from a study of beta chain features in type 1 diabetes. From germline, CDR1 is SGHRS and CDR2 YFSETQ. Trimming pared 3 bases from V and 5 bases from J, leaving 11 bases between. There are 13 residues in the CDR3. TCRB transcripts that were expressed got sequenced, as all of the isolated RNA had been reverse transcribed. Assay: immunoSEQ multiplex PCR; the TCRdb copy retains only in-frame clones and omits some. Among about 260,000 clones, roughly 70% were seen once, and the ten largest hold approximately 0.053%.

Sequenced material: naive CD4+ T cells from blood. V and J are TRBV5-1 and TRBJ2-5, with D tentatively TRBD2 (5 bases). The TCR comes from a man aged 25-40 years in good health. The CDR3 loop is CASSWTQRETQYF. For the CDR3, the DNA is TGCGCCAGCAGCTGGACTCAACGGGAGACCCAGTACTTC.